This T cell receptor beta chain is drawn from a study of a mutant IDH1 vaccine in newly diagnosed glioma. Study-level background: Weeks 1, 3, 5, 7, 11, 15, 19 and 23 were when patients received their eight vaccinations. The first vaccination came 4-6 weeks after radiotherapy alone, or with temozolomide cycles.

With regard to this clone: Its antigen is unknown.

Findings of the study overall: There were vaccine-induced immune responses in 85% to 95% of the patients.

This CDR3 has 14 amino acids. The germline gives CDR1 MDHEN, CDR2 SYDVKM. Trimming took 5 bases from V and 3 from J; bases not matched to a gene: 5. Produced via immunoSEQ multiplex PCR; TCRdb's table is partial and in-frame only. The sample shows roughly 57,000 clones, around 89% of them seen only once. Time point: week 11, during vaccination. Every vaccination contained 300 ug of the mutant IDH1 20-mer peptide and was paired with topical imiquimod. This clonotype was sampled from a man in his forties with glioma. The sequencing used PBMCs, collected from a glioma patient whose treatment included an IDH1 peptide vaccine. The chain carries TRBV28 and TRBJ2-7; 9 bases are a match to TRBD1. The CDR3 bases are TGTGCCAGCAGTGTCCTGGACAGGGGCTACGAGCAGTACTTC. It is translated as CASSVLDRGYEQYF.